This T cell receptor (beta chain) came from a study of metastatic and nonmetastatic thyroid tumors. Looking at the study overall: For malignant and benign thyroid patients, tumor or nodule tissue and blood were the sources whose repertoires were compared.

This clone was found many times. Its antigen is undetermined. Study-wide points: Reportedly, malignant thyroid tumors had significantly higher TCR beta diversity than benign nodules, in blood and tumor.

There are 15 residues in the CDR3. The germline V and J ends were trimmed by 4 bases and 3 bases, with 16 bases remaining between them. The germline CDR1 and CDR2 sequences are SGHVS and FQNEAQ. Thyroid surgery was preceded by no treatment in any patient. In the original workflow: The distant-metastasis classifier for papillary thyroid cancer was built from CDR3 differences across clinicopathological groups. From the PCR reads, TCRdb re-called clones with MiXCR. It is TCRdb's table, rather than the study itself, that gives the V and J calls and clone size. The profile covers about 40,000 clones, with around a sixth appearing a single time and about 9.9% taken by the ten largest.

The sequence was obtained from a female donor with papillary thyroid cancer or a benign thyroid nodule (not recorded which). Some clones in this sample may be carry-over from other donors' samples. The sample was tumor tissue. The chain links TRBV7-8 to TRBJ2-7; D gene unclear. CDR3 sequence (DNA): TGTGCCAGCAGCTCCCGTCGTCATCGCTACTACGAGCAGTACTTC. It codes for CASSSRRHRYYEQYF. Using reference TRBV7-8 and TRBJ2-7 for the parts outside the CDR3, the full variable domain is GAGVSQSPRYKVAKRGQDVALRCDPISGHVSLFWYQQALGQGPEFLTYFQNEAQLDKSGLPSDRFFAERPEGSVSTLKIQRTQQEDSAVYLCASSSRRHRYYEQYFGPGTRLTVT.